Presented here are 18 T cell receptor beta chains from one specimen sequenced in a study of blood T cell repertoires in COVID-19. The assay was immunoSEQ multiplex PCR, and TCRdb's table has in-frame clones only and misses some. The sample has 74,000 or so clones, 80% to 90% seen once; the top ten hold under 3%. Sample: peripheral blood. These receptors came from a middle-aged man with acute or convalescent COVID-19.

V gene TRBV7-2 combines with J gene TRBJ2-5; no clear D. Germline assignment: CDR1 SGHTA and CDR2 FQGNSA. Trimming left V 4 bases short and J 2 bases short, with 5 bases between. CDR3 length: 12 amino acids. The CDR3 DNA follows: TGTGCCAGCAGCTCACAACAAGAGACCCAGTACTTC. Protein sequence: CASSSQQETQYF. The full variable domain, in which reference TRBV7-2 and TRBJ2-5 provide the parts outside the CDR3, is GAGVSQSPSNKVTEKGKDVELRCDPISGHTALYWYRQSLGQGLEFLIYFQGNSAPDKSGLPSDRFSAERTGGSVSTLTIQRTQQEDSAVYLCASSSQQETQYFGPGTRLLVL.

The rearrangement links TRBV4-1 to TRBJ2-4; 13 bases are a match to TRBD2. The CDR3 covers 19 residues. The V and J ends lost 4 bases and 0 bases, in that order; junction bases with no gene match: 9. Germline V gene data show CDR1 as MGHRA and CDR2 as YSYEKL. CDR3 protein: CASSLGLAGHLLAKNIQYF. The CDR3 DNA is TGCGCCAGCAGCCTGGGACTAGCGGGACACCTATTAGCCAAAAACATTCAGTACTTC.

This chain connects TRBV29-1 to TRBJ1-2, with TRBD1 matching 11 bases. CDR1 is SQVTM, CDR2 ANQGSEA, per germline. This CDR3 has 13 amino acids. Trimming took 7 bases from V and 4 from J; bases not matched to a gene: 5. CDR3 nucleotide sequence: TGCAGCGCTGGGACAGGGGGTACCTATGGCTACACCTTC. It specifies CSAGTGGTYGYTF.

CDR3 sequence: CASSPDRGAYEQYV. The CDR3 region has the DNA TGTGCCAGCAGCCCCGACAGGGGGGCATACGAGCAGTACGTC. The rearrangement joins TRBV5-4 to TRBJ2-7; 9 bases agree with TRBD1. This CDR3 has 14 residues. From germline, CDR1 is SGHNT and CDR2 YYREEE (reference sequence). Trimming took 4 bases from V and 4 from J; bases not matched to a gene: 6.

This chain joins TRBV2 and TRBJ2-5; a possible D gene is TRBD2 (5 bases). The CDR3 covers 14 residues. V lost 7 bases and J lost 4, with 16 bases in between. Per germline, CDR1 SNHLY and CDR2 FYNNEI. The CDR3 nucleotides read TGTGCCAGCAATCCTAGCTGGGTGGGAGAGACCCAGTACTTC. Its translation: CASNPSWVGETQYF.

This clone was detected only once. The chain joins TRBV28 to TRBJ1-1; 8 bases map to TRBD1. Germline CDR1 is MDHEN and CDR2 is SYDVKM. V was clipped by 3 bases and J by 4 bases; unmatched bases: 4. The CDR3 has 14 residues. CDR3: CASSFPGGGTEAFF. Written as DNA, the CDR3 is TGTGCCAGCAGTTTCCCAGGGGGCGGCACTGAAGCTTTCTTT.

The V gene is TRBV12-3 or TRBV12-4, the J gene TRBJ1-5, with 10 bases fitting TRBD1. V was pared by 6 bases and J by 7 bases, with 3 bases of the junction left unmatched. This CDR3 spans 13 amino acids. The CDR3 protein is CASRGTGVQPQHF. The CDR3 coding sequence is TGTGCCAGCAGGGGGACAGGGGTCCAGCCCCAGCATTTT.

V gene TRBV2 combines with J gene TRBJ1-4; 10 nucleotides line up with TRBD1. Looked up from germline, CDR1 is SNHLY and CDR2 is FYNNEI. This CDR3 region has 15 residues. The junction had 6 bases not matched to a gene; V was cut back by 6 bases and J by 5 bases. CDR3 sequence reads: CASRRRTGGNEKLFF. Written as DNA, the CDR3 is TGTGCCAGCAGACGTAGGACAGGGGGGAATGAAAAACTGTTTTTT.

V and J are TRBV7-3 and TRBJ2-3, with a weak D call TRBD1 (5 bases). Germline values: CDR1 SGHTA, CDR2 FQGTGA. The CDR3 contains 14 residues. V lost 4 bases, J lost 5 bases, and 13 bases lay in between. In DNA form, the CDR3 reads TGTGCCAGCAGCTATAGGGGTGGGATAGATACGCAGTATTTT. Residues: CASSYRGGIDTQYF.

This chain connects TRBV19 to TRBJ2-5, with a tentative D call TRBD1 (5 bases). Germline CDR1 LNHDA, CDR2 SQIVND (reference sequence). V was clipped by 5 bases and J by 2 bases, with 9 bases between them. The CDR3 runs 13 residues. This chain's CDR3 is CASSWKGQETQYF. CDR3 sequence (DNA): TGTGCCAGTAGTTGGAAGGGGCAAGAGACCCAGTACTTC.

V usage is TRBV5-5 and J usage is TRBJ2-7; the match to TRBD1 covers 7 bases. This CDR3 region has 14 residues. Germline V gene sequence: CDR1 SGHKS, CDR2 YYEKEE (reference sequence). With V trimmed by 4 bases and J by 7 bases, 11 bases remained unmatched. The CDR3 protein is CASSSGHEQGEQYF. CDR3 DNA: TGTGCCAGCAGCAGCGGACACGAACAGGGGGAGCAGTACTTC.

CDR3 sequence reads: CASSMMSHNEQFF. Here the CDR3 DNA reads TGTGCCAGCAGCATGATGAGTCACAATGAGCAGTTCTTC. The chain has TRBV6-2 or TRBV6-3 and TRBJ2-1; D is ambiguous. Germline V CDR1 and CDR2: MNHEY, SVGEGT. Trimming took 6 bases from V and 5 from J, leaving 11 bases between them. This CDR3 has 13 residues.

This clone was observed once. V usage is TRBV4-1 and J usage is TRBJ2-6; D remains unclear. V was clipped by 0 bases and J by 0 bases, with 9 bases between them. This CDR3 is 17 amino acids long. The V gene's germline CDR1 is MGHRA and CDR2 YSYEKL. The CDR3 DNA is TGCGCCAGCAGCCAAGAGGCACAACACTCTGGGGCCAACGTCCTGACTTTC. It translates to CASSQEAQHSGANVLTF.

The gene calls are TRBV6-5 and TRBJ1-1; D gene ambiguous. The CDR3 spans 14 residues. V shed 5 bases and J shed 3 bases, with 13 bases lying between them. From germline, CDR1 is MNHEY and CDR2 SVGAGI. CDR3 sequence: CASSTGRLHTEAFF. CDR3 coding DNA: TGTGCCAGCAGTACTGGCAGGTTACACACTGAAGCTTTCTTT.

This chain joins TRBV18 and TRBJ1-2; the match to TRBD1 covers 8 bases. Germline V gene lookup returns CDR1 KGHSH and CDR2 LQKENI. The CDR3 is 15 residues long. V lost 3 bases, J lost 4 bases, and 7 bases stayed unmatched. Here the CDR3 reads CASSPGQAISYGYTF. CDR3 DNA: TGTGCCAGCTCACCGGGACAGGCGATATCCTATGGCTACACCTTC.

This clone was seen just once. The chain joins TRBV5-5 to TRBJ1-4; 11 nucleotides align to TRBD1. The V and J ends lost 0 bases and 8 bases, in that order; junction bases with no gene match: 9. Germline CDR1 is SGHKS and CDR2 is YYEKEE (reference sequence). This CDR3 is built from 17 residues. This CDR3 is CASSLGTGGAGREKLFF. CDR3 nucleotides: TGTGCCAGCAGCTTGGGGACAGGGGGCGCGGGTAGGGAAAAACTGTTTTTT.

The V gene is TRBV9, the J gene TRBJ2-1; the D gene is possibly TRBD2 (5 bases). Trimming took off 0 bases at V and 10 bases at J, with 11 bases between the two ends. This CDR3 has 13 amino acids. Germline assignment: CDR1 SGDLS and CDR2 YYNGEE. Written as DNA, the CDR3 is TGTGCCAGCAGCGTAGGGGCGGAGGCCGAGCAGTTCTTC. This sequence encodes CASSVGAEAEQFF.

The chain uses TRBV6-6 and TRBJ1-5; 7 nucleotides line up with TRBD1. Trimming cost V 6 bases and J 4 bases; bases outside gene matches: 6. This CDR3 spans 14 amino acids. The germline gives CDR1 MNHNY, CDR2 SVGAGI (reference sequence). CDR3 residues: CASRHRGVNQPQHF. In DNA, the CDR3 is TGTGCCAGCAGGCACAGGGGTGTTAATCAGCCCCAGCATTTT.